The rows below give T cell receptor beta chains drawn from one sample of a study of early T cells in non-severe SARS-CoV-2 infection. TCRdb recomputed calls from the 5' RACE reads with MiXCR, one row per CDR3 protein. This sample yields about 60,000 distinct CDR3 sequences, of which 8% to 9.5% are seen a single time; under 4% belongs to the top ten. The sequenced sample was whole blood. Receptors originate from an adult who was a healthcare worker with PCR-confirmed SARS-CoV-2 infection or an uninfected control (not recorded which). Both conserved end residues are part of each CDR3. A D gene is named only where the DNA matches it firmly. Clone size is given for some rows only: seen once, a few or many times, or a class if the clone is expanded.

CDR3nt	CDR3aa	abundance	j_gene	v_gene	d_gene
TGTGCCAGCAGTGAAAACGGACCCAGGGGGGGTTCACCCCTCCACTTT	CASSENGPRGGSPLHF	NA	TRBJ1-6	TRBV2	TRBD1
TGCAGTGCTAGAGATTCCGCCGATCAAGAGACCCAGTACTTC	CSARDSADQETQYF	NA	TRBJ2-5	TRBV20-1	NA
TGCAGTGCTAGAGATGAGGGACGGAGCTCCTACGAGCAGTACTTC	CSARDEGRSSYEQYF	many	TRBJ2-7	TRBV20-1	NA
TGCGCCAGCAGCTTGGACAGCGACACAGATACGCAGTATTTT	CASSLDSDTDTQYF	NA	TRBJ2-3	TRBV5-1	NA
TGTGCCAGCAGCTTACTTGGGGGCTCAGACACTGAAGCTTTCTTT	CASSLLGGSDTEAFF	many	TRBJ1-1	TRBV7-8	NA
TGCGCCAGCAGCTTGGACCAGGGGGGATATGGCTACACCTTC	CASSLDQGGYGYTF	many	TRBJ1-2	TRBV5-1	TRBD1
TGCAGCGTGTATACAGGGGGCATTGGCTATGGCTACACCTTC	CSVYTGGIGYGYTF	many	TRBJ1-2	TRBV29-1	TRBD1
TGTGCCAGCAGCTTCGGCGGGGCGCAGGCGGCGGACTATGGCTACACCTTC	CASSFGGAQAADYGYTF	many	TRBJ1-2	TRBV5-4	NA
TGCAGCGTTGAAGGTGTTCCCGGGTCGACAGATACGCAGTATTTT	CSVEGVPGSTDTQYF	few	TRBJ2-3	TRBV29-1	NA
TGTGCCACCCGTCTGGGACGCCAAGAGACCCAGTACTTC	CATRLGRQETQYF	NA	TRBJ2-5	TRBV27	NA
TGTGCCAGCAGCTTTCAGGCGAACACTGAAGCTTTCTTT	CASSFQANTEAFF	many	TRBJ1-1	TRBV7-9	NA
TGCAGCTACCTGTCGCGGGGATCCGAGCAGTACTTC	CSYLSRGSEQYF	NA	TRBJ2-7	TRBV29-1	NA
TGCAGTGCTAGAGATCAGGCTATTGGGGGGATTACAGATACGCAGTATTTT	CSARDQAIGGITDTQYF	NA	TRBJ2-3	TRBV20-1	NA
TGCAGCGTTGATGGGGGATCCCTCTACGAGCAGTACTTC	CSVDGGSLYEQYF	few	TRBJ2-7	TRBV29-1	NA
TGTGCCAGCAGTTTAGGGGTAAAGGGTCCCTCCTACGAGCAGTACTTC	CASSLGVKGPSYEQYF	few	TRBJ2-7	TRBV28	NA
TGTGCCAGCACCTTCGGGGGGGTTAATGGAAACACCATATATTTT	CASTFGGVNGNTIYF	many	TRBJ1-3	TRBV12-3/TRBV12-4	NA
TGTGCCAGCAGCTCCAATGGTGGGGGAATCTACGAGCAGTACTTC	CASSSNGGGIYEQYF	few	TRBJ2-7	TRBV7-3	NA
TGCGCCAGCAGTACAGGGGTGGAGAGCACTGAAGCTTTCTTT	CASSTGVESTEAFF	NA	TRBJ1-1	TRBV5-1	TRBD1
TGCGCCAGCAGCCCTCGGACAGGGGGTGAGACCGGGGAGCTGTTTTTT	CASSPRTGGETGELFF	NA	TRBJ2-2	TRBV5-1	TRBD1
TGCGCCAGCAGTGAGTCGACAGGGAGGGAGCAGTACTTC	CASSESTGREQYF	NA	TRBJ2-7	TRBV10-1	NA
TGTGCCAGCAGTTCGGACAGTTCCCGGGGCAATCAGCCCCAGCATTTT	CASSSDSSRGNQPQHF	once	TRBJ1-5	TRBV28	NA
TGTGCCAGCAGCTTAGCCGGGACCCGCCTCGAGACGCAGTATTTT	CASSLAGTRLETQYF	many	TRBJ2-3	TRBV7-6	NA
TGCAGTGCCAAGGGACTAGCGAACACCGGGGAGCTGTTTTTT	CSAKGLANTGELFF	many	TRBJ2-2	TRBV20-1	TRBD2
TGCAGTGCTCTTAGCGGAGCTAGCACAGATACGCAGTATTTT	CSALSGASTDTQYF	many	TRBJ2-3	TRBV20-1	NA
TGCAGTGCTAGCGAGACCCGGCTTTCCTACGAGCAGTACTTC	CSASETRLSYEQYF	many	TRBJ2-7	TRBV20-1	NA
TGTGCCAGCAGCCCGGACAGGGAGCAGCCCCAGCATTTT	CASSPDREQPQHF	NA	TRBJ1-5	TRBV11-2	TRBD1
TGTGCCAGCAGCAAGGGACAGCAGCCCTCCTACGAGCAGTACTTC	CASSKGQQPSYEQYF	few	TRBJ2-7	TRBV5-4	TRBD1
TGTGCCAGCAGTTTTCCGGACAGGGTGGCTTTCTTT	CASSFPDRVAFF	NA	TRBJ1-1	TRBV12-3/TRBV12-4	TRBD1
TGTGCCAGCAGCCCCGCAGGGGCCGGGGAGCTGTTTTTT	CASSPAGAGELFF	NA	TRBJ2-2	TRBV28	NA
TGTGCCAGTAGTATGCACCGGTACAATGAGCAGTTCTTC	CASSMHRYNEQFF	NA	TRBJ2-1	TRBV19	NA
TGCGCCAGCAGCCAAGAAGACAGGCCTCTAGGCTACACCTTC	CASSQEDRPLGYTF	NA	TRBJ1-2	TRBV4-3	NA
TGCGCCAGCAGCCACGGGGGAGGCGAGACCCAGTACTTC	CASSHGGGETQYF	few	TRBJ2-5	TRBV5-1	NA
TGTGCCAGCAGCTTGGTGGGGAGTGGTGAAAAACTGTTTTTT	CASSLVGSGEKLFF	NA	TRBJ1-4	TRBV5-5	NA
TGTGCCAGTAGTAGACAGACAGGGGCCCTCACCGGGGAGCTGTTTTTT	CASSRQTGALTGELFF	few	TRBJ2-2	TRBV19	TRBD1
TGTGCCAGCCCTCAGGACAGGTTGTATGAGAATGAGCAGTTCTTC	CASPQDRLYENEQFF	many	TRBJ2-1	TRBV18	TRBD1